This TCR beta chain was captured in a study of T cells after yellow fever vaccination. Whole-study context: SMART-Seq v4 Ultra Low Input served to prepare low-cell-number fractions. Whole-study findings and limits: In FACS-sorted repertoires, abundant clonotypes from the bulk population could appear as contaminants. Peaking on day 5 versus 15, the secondary response was faster but weaker.

The V and J ends lost 1 base and 2 bases respectively, with 12 bases between them. The CDR3 loop spans 15 amino acids. CDR1 and CDR2 (germline): MNHEY, SVGEGT. Conversion of TCR transcripts into cDNA relied on 5'RACE template switching, which added a universal primer site and UMIs. Each CDR3 protein gets one entry after TCRdb re-called the 5' RACE reads with MiXCR. The table lists about 350,000 distinct CDR3 sequences, around 8.1% of them singletons, with 15% to 20% in the top ten. In regard to this clonotype: Its antigen is currently unknown.

The sample was PBMCs, taken more than 40 days after the first yellow fever vaccination. V usage is TRBV6-2 or TRBV6-3 and J usage is TRBJ2-7; D perhaps matches TRBD1 (5 bases). This receptor was taken from a man aged 18 to 30 who received the YFV17D yellow fever vaccine. The CDR3 here is CASSYYGRATYEQYF. In DNA, the CDR3 is TGTGCCAGCAGTTACTATGGCAGGGCCACCTACGAGCAGTACTTC.